Listed below are T cell receptor beta chains from one sample, sequenced in a study of B cell selection in AIRE deficiency. TCRdb's copy holds only in-frame clones and misses some; the assay was immunoSEQ multiplex PCR. The sample carries roughly 25,000 clones, roughly 95% recorded once. Sequenced material: CD4+CD127+ conventional T cells sorted from PBMCs. These receptor sequences come from a human donor in good health. Both conserved end residues are part of each CDR3. Fields, in order: J gene, clone size, V gene, D gene, CDR3 DNA, CDR3 protein. A D gene is named only where the DNA matches it firmly. Not all rows give a size; the values are once, few, many and, for expanded clones, a class.

TRBJ2-7 | - | TRBV21-1 | - | TGTGCCAGCAGCAAAGAGGGTAGCGGGAAGGGCTCCTACGAGCAGTACTTC | CASSKEGSGKGSYEQYF
TRBJ1-1 | - | TRBV7-2 | - | TGTGCCAGCAGCTTAGCGCCCGGGCTGAACACTGAAGCTTTCTTT | CASSLAPGLNTEAFF
TRBJ1-4 | - | TRBV5-7 | - | TGTGCCAGCAGCTTGGCTGGACAGCCAACTAATGAAAAACTGTTTTTT | CASSLAGQPTNEKLFF
TRBJ1-3 | - | TRBV7-2 | - | TGTGCCAGCAGCTTAGCGGTAGGAGGTGGAAACACCATATATTTT | CASSLAVGGGNTIYF
TRBJ2-3 | - | TRBV7-2 | - | TGTGCCAGCAGCTTACTAGATACGCAGTATTTT | CASSLLDTQYF
TRBJ2-7 | - | TRBV5-1 | TRBD2 | TGCGCCAGCAGCCGGGGACTAGCGGGAGAGAAGTCGTACGAGCAGTACTTC | CASSRGLAGEKSYEQYF
TRBJ2-3 | once | TRBV5-1 | - | TGCGCCAGCACGGGTGCTAGCACAGATACGCAGTATTTT | CASTGASTDTQYF
TRBJ2-2 | - | TRBV4-2 | - | TGTGCCAGCAGCCAAGGACAGGTTAACACCGGGGAGCTGTTTTTT | CASSQGQVNTGELFF
TRBJ2-5 | - | TRBV27 | TRBD2 | TGTGCCAGCAGTTTATCGGGAACGGGGGGAGAGACCCAGTACTTC | CASSLSGTGGETQYF
TRBJ1-4 | - | TRBV2 | - | TGTGCCAGCAGTGGGGGTGAAAAACTGTTTTTT | CASSGGEKLFF
TRBJ1-4 | - | TRBV7-2 | TRBD1 | TGTGCCAGCAGCTCATCCGGGACAGGGGATGAAAAACTGTTTTTT | CASSSSGTGDEKLFF
TRBJ2-4 | - | TRBV19 | TRBD1 | TGTGCCAGTAGTATTCAGGGGGTGGGTGGGCACCTAGCCAAAAACATTCAGTACTTC | CASSIQGVGGHLAKNIQYF
TRBJ1-1 | - | TRBV5-4 | - | TGTGCCAGCAGCTTGGTTAGCTCCGGGGGCACTGAAGCTTTCTTT | CASSLVSSGGTEAFF
TRBJ2-7 | - | TRBV11-2 | TRBD2 | TGTGCCAGCAGCTCAGGACTAGCCTACGAGCAGTACTTC | CASSSGLAYEQYF
TRBJ2-2 | - | TRBV27 | TRBD1 | TGTGCCAGCAGTTTATCCGCGGGACAGGCCACCGGGGAGCTGTTTTTT | CASSLSAGQATGELFF
TRBJ2-4 | once | TRBV7-9 | TRBD2 | TGTGCCAGCAGCTTAGCTGGGCGCGGGGGGGACATTCAGTACTTC | CASSLAGRGGDIQYF
TRBJ1-2 | - | TRBV5-1 | TRBD1 | TGCGCCAGCAGCACAGGGGGCGCAACGTCAGGTAGCTACACCTTC | CASSTGGATSGSYTF
TRBJ2-7 | - | TRBV11-1 | - | TGTGCCAGCAGCTTATACCGGACTGGTGAGCAGTACTTC | CASSLYRTGEQYF
TRBJ2-3 | - | TRBV5-4 | - | TGTGCCAGCAGCCTGATGACGGGGGATACGCAGTATTTT | CASSLMTGDTQYF
TRBJ2-3 | - | TRBV21-1 | - | TGTGCCAGCAGCAGGGGGGAAGTCGCAGATACGCAGTATTTT | CASSRGEVADTQYF
TRBJ1-5 | - | TRBV10-3 | TRBD1 | TGTGCCATCAGGACAGGGGATCAGCCCCAGCATTTT | CAIRTGDQPQHF
TRBJ1-2 | few | TRBV5-4 | - | TGTGCCAGCAGCTCCCTTCTGGGTAACTATGGCTACACCTTC | CASSSLLGNYGYTF
TRBJ2-4 | - | TRBV4-2 | TRBD1 | TGTGCCAGCAGCCAGAACAAGGACAGGGGGTCCATTCAGTACTTC | CASSQNKDRGSIQYF
TRBJ2-3 | - | TRBV25-1 | - | TGTGCCAGCAGTGAATCTAGCAGAAGCACAGATACGCAGTATTTT | CASSESSRSTDTQYF
TRBJ2-5 | - | TRBV28 | - | TGTGCCAGCAGCCTGCAAGAGACCCAGTACTTC | CASSLQETQYF
TRBJ1-2 | - | TRBV10-1 | TRBD1 | TGCGCCAGCAGTGAGTCGGGACAGGGCCGAGCCTATGGCTACACCTTC | CASSESGQGRAYGYTF
TRBJ2-3 | - | TRBV10-3 | - | TGTGCCATCAGTGAGGAAGCAGATACGCAGTATTTT | CAISEEADTQYF
TRBJ2-3 | - | TRBV4-2 | TRBD2 | TGTGCCAGCAGCCCCGCTGGGGTAGCGGGAGATACAGATACGCAGTATTTT | CASSPAGVAGDTDTQYF
TRBJ1-2 | - | TRBV30 | TRBD1 | TGTGCCTGGAGTTCGGACAGGGGGCCTGAGCACTTC | CAWSSDRGPEHF
TRBJ1-5 | - | TRBV4-2 | - | TGTGCCAGCAGCCAGGTCGGGGCTCAGCCCCAGCATTTT | CASSQVGAQPQHF
TRBJ2-7 | - | TRBV28 | TRBD1 | TGTGCCAGCAGTGACCCCTCCAGGGGGATCCACGAGCAGTACTTC | CASSDPSRGIHEQYF
TRBJ1-2 | once | TRBV6-1 | - | TGTGCCACCTCAGCTCACAGCTGGACTAACTATGGCTACACCTTC | CATSAHSWTNYGYTF
TRBJ2-7 | - | TRBV7-8 | - | TGTGCCAGCAGCTTCAAACTAGCCCACTACGAGCAGTACTTC | CASSFKLAHYEQYF
TRBJ2-2 | once | TRBV9 | - | TGTGCCAGCAGCGTACAGGGCACCGGGGAGCTGTTTTTT | CASSVQGTGELFF
TRBJ1-4 | once | TRBV5-1 | - | TGCGCCAGCAGCTTGGGGGGGGCCCCTAATGAAAAACTGTTTTTT | CASSLGGAPNEKLFF
TRBJ1-5 | - | TRBV10-1 | - | TGCGCCTGCAGGACTTCCGGGACACGGAGCAATCAGCCCCAGCATTTT | CACRTSGTRSNQPQHF
TRBJ2-7 | - | TRBV30 | TRBD2 | TGTGCCTGGAGTAAAGGACTAGCGGGTTCCTACGAGCAGTACTTC | CAWSKGLAGSYEQYF
TRBJ1-4 | - | TRBV9 | - | TGTGCCAGCAGCGTCTCCCCCGGCGGGTTAAATGAAAAACTGTTTTTT | CASSVSPGGLNEKLFF
TRBJ1-5 | - | TRBV28 | TRBD1 | TGTGCCAGCAGTCTCAGACAGGGGGCCGGTCAGCCCCAGCATTTT | CASSLRQGAGQPQHF
TRBJ2-3 | - | TRBV5-6 | - | TGTGCCAGCAGCTTGCGTAATACAGATACGCAGTATTTT | CASSLRNTDTQYF